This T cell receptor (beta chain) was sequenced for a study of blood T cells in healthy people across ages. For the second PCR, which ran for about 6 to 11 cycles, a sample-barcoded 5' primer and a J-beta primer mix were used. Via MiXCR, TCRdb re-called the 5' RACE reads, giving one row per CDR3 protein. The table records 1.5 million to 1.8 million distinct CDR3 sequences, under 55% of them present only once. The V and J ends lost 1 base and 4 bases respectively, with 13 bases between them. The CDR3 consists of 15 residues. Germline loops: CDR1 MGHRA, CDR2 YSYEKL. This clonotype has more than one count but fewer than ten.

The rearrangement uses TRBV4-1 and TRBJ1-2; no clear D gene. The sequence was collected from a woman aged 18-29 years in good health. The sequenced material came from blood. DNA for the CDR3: TGCGCCAGCAGCCAAGGCCAGACACGGCTCTATGGCTACACCTTC. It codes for CASSQGQTRLYGYTF.